Reported below is one TCR beta chain. The sample holds other DNA sequences that translate to the same CDR3. Assay used: immunoSEQ multiplex PCR; TCRdb lists only in-frame clones, some missing. The table has about 310,000 clones, approximately 86% seen once. Participants came from roughly 23 US areas, aged about 18 to 89 years. Assignments of participants to cohorts depended upon their own reported clinical history. Recovered Cohort 3 donors showed two negative PCRs, clearance, or symptom resolution. The data belong to a study of blood T cell repertoires in COVID-19. V was trimmed by 2 bases and J by 2 bases, leaving 9 bases between them. Germline CDR1 reads SGHVS; CDR2 reads FNYEAQ. The CDR3 length is 14 residues.

Material: PBMCs or T cells enriched from blood (not recorded which). The chain recombines TRBV7-6 with TRBJ2-5; no reliable D call. The clonotype originates from a young woman who had recovered from COVID-19. CDR3 DNA sequence: TGTGCCAGCAGCTTATTACAGAATCAAGAGACCCAGTACTTC. It encodes CASSLLQNQETQYF.